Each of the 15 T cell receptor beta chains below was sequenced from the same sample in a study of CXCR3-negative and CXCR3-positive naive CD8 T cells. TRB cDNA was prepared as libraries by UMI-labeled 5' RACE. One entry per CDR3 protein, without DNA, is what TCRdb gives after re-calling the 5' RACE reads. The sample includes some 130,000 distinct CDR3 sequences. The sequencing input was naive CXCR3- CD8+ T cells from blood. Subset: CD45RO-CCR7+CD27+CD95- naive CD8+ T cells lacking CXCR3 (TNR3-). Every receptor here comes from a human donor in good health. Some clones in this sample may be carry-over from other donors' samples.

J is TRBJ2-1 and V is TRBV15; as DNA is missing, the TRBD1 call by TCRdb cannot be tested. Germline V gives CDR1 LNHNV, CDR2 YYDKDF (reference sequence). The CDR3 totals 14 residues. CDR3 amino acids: CATQGLSPYNEQFF.

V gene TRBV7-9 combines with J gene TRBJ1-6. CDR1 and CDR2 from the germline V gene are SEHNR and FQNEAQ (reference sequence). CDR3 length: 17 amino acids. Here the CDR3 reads CASSLEESNSYNSPLHF.

The CDR3 sequence is CASSYGTSGTDTQYF. This chain connects TRBV6-6 to TRBJ2-3; TCRdb names TRBD2, which stays unverified in the absence of DNA. Germline-derived CDR1 and CDR2 are MNHNY and SVGAGI (reference sequence). This CDR3 contains 15 residues.

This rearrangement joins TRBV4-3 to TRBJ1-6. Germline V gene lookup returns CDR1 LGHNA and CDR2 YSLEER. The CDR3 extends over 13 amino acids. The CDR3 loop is CASSQDLNSPLHF.

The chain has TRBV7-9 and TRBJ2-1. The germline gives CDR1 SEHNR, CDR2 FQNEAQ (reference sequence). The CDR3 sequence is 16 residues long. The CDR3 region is CASSLASKEFNDEQFF.

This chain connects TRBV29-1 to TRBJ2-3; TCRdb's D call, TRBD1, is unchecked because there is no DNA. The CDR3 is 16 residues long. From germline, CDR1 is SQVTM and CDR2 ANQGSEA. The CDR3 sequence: CSVEAGRTGPTDTQYF.

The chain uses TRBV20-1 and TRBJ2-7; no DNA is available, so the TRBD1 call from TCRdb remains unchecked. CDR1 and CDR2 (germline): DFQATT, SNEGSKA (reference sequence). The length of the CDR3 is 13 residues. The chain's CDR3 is CSARGTEDYEQYF.

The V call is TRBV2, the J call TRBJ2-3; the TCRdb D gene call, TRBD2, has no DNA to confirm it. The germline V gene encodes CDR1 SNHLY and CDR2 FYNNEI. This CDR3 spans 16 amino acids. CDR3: CASSDAVAGRTDTQYF.

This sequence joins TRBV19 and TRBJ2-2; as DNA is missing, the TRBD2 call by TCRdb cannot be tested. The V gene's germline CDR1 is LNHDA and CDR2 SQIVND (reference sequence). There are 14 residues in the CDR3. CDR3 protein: CASTPDIWTGELFF.

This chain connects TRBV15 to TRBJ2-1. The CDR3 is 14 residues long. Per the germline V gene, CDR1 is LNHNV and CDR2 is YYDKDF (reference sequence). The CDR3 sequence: CATTSGSSYNEQFF.

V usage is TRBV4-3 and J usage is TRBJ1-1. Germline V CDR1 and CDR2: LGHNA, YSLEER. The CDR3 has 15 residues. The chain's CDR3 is CASSQEGGLNTEAFF.

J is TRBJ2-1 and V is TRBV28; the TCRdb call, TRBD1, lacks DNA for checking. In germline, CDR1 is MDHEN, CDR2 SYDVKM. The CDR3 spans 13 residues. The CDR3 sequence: CASSFTGSGEQFF.

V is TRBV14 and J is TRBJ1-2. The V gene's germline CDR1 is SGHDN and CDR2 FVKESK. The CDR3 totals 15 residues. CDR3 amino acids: CASSQDWSDTYGYTF.

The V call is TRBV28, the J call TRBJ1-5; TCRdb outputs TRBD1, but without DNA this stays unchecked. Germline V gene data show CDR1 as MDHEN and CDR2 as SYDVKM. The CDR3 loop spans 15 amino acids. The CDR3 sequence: CASSPPGASNQPQHF.

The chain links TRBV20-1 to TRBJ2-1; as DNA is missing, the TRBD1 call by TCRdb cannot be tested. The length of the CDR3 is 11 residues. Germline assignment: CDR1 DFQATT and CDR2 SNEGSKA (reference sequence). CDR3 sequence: CSAIPGTDQFF.